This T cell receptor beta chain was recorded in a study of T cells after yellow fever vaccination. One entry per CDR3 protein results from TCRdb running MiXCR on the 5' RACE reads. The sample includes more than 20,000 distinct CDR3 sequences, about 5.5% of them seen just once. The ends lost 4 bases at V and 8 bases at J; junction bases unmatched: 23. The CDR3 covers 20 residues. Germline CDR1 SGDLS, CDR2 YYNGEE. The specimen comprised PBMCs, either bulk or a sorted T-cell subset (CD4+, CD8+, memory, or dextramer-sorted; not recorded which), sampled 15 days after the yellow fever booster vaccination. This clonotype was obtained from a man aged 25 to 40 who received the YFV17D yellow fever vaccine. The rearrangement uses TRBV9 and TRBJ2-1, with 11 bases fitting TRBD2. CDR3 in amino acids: CASSKGSGSGRALGFYEQFF. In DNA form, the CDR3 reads TGTGCCAGCAGCAAGGGGTCAGGTAGCGGGAGGGCCTTAGGTTTCTATGAGCAGTTCTTC.